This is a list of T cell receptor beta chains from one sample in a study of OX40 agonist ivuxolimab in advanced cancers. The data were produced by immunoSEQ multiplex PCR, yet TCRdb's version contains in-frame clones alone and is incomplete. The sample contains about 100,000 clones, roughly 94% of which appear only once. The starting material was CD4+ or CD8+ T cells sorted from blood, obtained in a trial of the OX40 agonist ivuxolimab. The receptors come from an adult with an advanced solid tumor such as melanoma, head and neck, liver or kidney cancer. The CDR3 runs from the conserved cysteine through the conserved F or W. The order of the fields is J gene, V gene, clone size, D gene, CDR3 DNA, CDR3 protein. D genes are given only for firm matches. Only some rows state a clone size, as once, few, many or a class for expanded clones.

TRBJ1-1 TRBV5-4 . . TGTGCCAGCAGCCCCCTCCCGATTGGAGGGGATGGGAACACTGAAGCTTTCTTT CASSPLPIGGDGNTEAFF
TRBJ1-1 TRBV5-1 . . TGCGCCAGCAGCTGGGGGGCCAGGGTTAACACTGAAGCTTTCTTT CASSWGARVNTEAFF
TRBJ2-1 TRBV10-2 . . TGCGCCAGCTGCCGGGCCTACAATGAGCAGTTCTTC CASCRAYNEQFF
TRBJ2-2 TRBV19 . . TGTGCCAGCACCATCGGGACCGGGGAGCTGTTTTTT CASTIGTGELFF
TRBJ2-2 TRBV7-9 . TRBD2 TGTGCCAGCAGCCGAGGACTAGCGGGTACGAACACCGGGGAGCTGTTTTTT CASSRGLAGTNTGELFF
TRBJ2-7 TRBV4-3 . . TGCGCCAGCAGCCAAGGGGGGGGCGCCTACGAGCAGTACTTC CASSQGGGAYEQYF
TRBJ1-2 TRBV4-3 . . TGCGCCAGCAGCCAAGAGTGGGGAAACTATGGCTACACCTTC CASSQEWGNYGYTF
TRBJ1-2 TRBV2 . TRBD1 TGTGCCAGCAGTGAAGACAGGGGGCGGCTTGGCTACACCTTC CASSEDRGRLGYTF
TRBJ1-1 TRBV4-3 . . TGCGCCAGCAGCCAAGCAGGACCGAACACTGAAGCTTTCTTT CASSQAGPNTEAFF
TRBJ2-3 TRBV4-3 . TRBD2 TGCGCCAGCAGCCAAGATAGAGGGGACTACCACACAGATACGCAGTATTTT CASSQDRGDYHTDTQYF
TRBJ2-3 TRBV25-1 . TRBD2 TGTGCCAGCAGTGCCAAAGCGGGAGCAGATACGCAGTATTTT CASSAKAGADTQYF
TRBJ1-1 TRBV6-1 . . TGTGCCAGCAGCGATCTCACCGGGACTGAAGCTTTCTTT CASSDLTGTEAFF
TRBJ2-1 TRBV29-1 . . TGCAGCGTTGAAGATGGGGGGAATGAGCAGTTCTTC CSVEDGGNEQFF
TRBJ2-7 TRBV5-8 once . TGTGCCAGCGGCCCTTCGAGGTGGGGTGGAGAGCAGTACTTC CASGPSRWGGEQYF
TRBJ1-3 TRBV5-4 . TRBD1 TGTGCCAGCAGCTTGGACAGGGGTTCTGGAAACACCATATATTTT CASSLDRGSGNTIYF
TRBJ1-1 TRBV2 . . TGTGCCAGCAGTGAAGCGACAGCACCGAACACTGAAGCTTTCTTT CASSEATAPNTEAFF
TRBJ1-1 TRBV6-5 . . TGTGCCAGCAGTGAAGATGTGAGGGCTGAAGCTTTCTTT CASSEDVRAEAFF
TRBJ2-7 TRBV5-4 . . TGTGCCAGCAGCTCTTCGTCCCACGAGCAGTACTTC CASSSSSHEQYF
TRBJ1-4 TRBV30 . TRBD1 TGTGCCTGGAGCAGGGGGCAGTTGGAAAAACTGTTTTTT CAWSRGQLEKLFF
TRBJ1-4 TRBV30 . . TGTGCCTGGAGTGTCACAGTTGAAAAACTGTTTTTT CAWSVTVEKLFF
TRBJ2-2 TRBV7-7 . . TGTGCTAGCAGCCCCTCGCCCGGGTGGGGCACCGGGGAGCTGTTTTTT CASSPSPGWGTGELFF
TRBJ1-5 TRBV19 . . TGTGCCAGTAGTACCCCGCGGAAGGGAGTCAATCAGCCCCAGCATTTT CASSTPRKGVNQPQHF
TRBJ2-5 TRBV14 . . TGTGCCAGCAGCCAAGATGGGCTAGCGTGGGAAGAGACCCAGTACTTC CASSQDGLAWEETQYF
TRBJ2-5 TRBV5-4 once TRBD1 TGTGCCAGCAGCGAAGCGGGACAGGGGATCCAAGAGACCCAGTACTTC CASSEAGQGIQETQYF
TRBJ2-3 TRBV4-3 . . TGCGCCAGCAGCCCTTTCAAGGCCGGGGGCACAGATACGCAGTATTTT CASSPFKAGGTDTQYF
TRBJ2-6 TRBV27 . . TGTGCCAGCAGTACCTCTGGGGCCAACGTCCTGACTTTC CASSTSGANVLTF
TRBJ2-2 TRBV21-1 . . TGTGCCAGAGGGACAGGGGTAAGGACCGGGGAGCTGTTTTTT CARGTGVRTGELFF
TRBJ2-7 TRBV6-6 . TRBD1 TGTGCCAGCAGTTACTTAGGACAGGGGTCCCACGAGCAGTACTTC CASSYLGQGSHEQYF
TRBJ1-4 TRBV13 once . TGTGCCAGCAGCTTAAAAGGGGAAGGCAATAATGAAAAACTGTTTTTT CASSLKGEGNNEKLFF
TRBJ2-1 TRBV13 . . TGTGCCAGCAGCCCCCGACTAGAGATTGGCGATGAGCAGTTCTTC CASSPRLEIGDEQFF
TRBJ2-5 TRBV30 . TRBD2 TGTGCCTGGAGTGTCTGGAGCGGGAGTGGCGAGACCCAGTACTTC CAWSVWSGSGETQYF
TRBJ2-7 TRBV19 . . TGTGCCAGTAGTATTGATTACCGCTACGAGCAGTACTTC CASSIDYRYEQYF
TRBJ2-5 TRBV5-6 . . TGTGCCAGCAGTTTAGAGGGGCTCGAGAAGACCCAGTACTTC CASSLEGLEKTQYF
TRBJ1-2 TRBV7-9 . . TGTGCCAGCAGCGAAAGGGTTGGCTATGGCTACACCTTC CASSERVGYGYTF
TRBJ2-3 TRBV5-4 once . TGTGCCACCGACTACGGGGATAGCACAGATACGCAGTATTTT CATDYGDSTDTQYF
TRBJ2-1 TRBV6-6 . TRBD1 TGTGCCAGCAGCTCACAGGGGGATGAGCAGTTCTTC CASSSQGDEQFF
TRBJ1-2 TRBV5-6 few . TGTGCCAGCAGTTACGGACGGGGGGGTGGCTACACCTTC CASSYGRGGGYTF
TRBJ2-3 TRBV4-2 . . TGTGCCAGCAGCCAAGAACTCGGGAGAGGCACAGATACGCAGTATTTT CASSQELGRGTDTQYF
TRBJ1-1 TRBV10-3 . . TGTGCCATCAGTGATGGAGCCACTGAAGCTTTCTTT CAISDGATEAFF